Each of the 24 T cell receptor beta chains below was sequenced from the same sample in a study of spatial heterogeneity in lung cancer. Time point noted: sample taken at primary tumor resection. TCRdb reanalysed the 5' RACE reads using MiXCR and keeps one entry per CDR3 protein. Altogether approximately 40,000 distinct CDR3 sequences are present, roughly 15% being singletons, with the ten largest covering 56%. The starting material was PBMCs, obtained at surgery. Receptor source: a male donor with early-stage non-small cell lung cancer.

At least ten counts were recorded for this clonotype. The chain uses TRBV7-8 and TRBJ2-1; D is ambiguous. The CDR3 runs to 14 residues. Germline values: CDR1 SGHVS, CDR2 FQNEAQ. V lost 5 bases and J lost 2, with 10 bases in between. Here the CDR3 reads CASSISAPYNEQFF. CDR3 sequence (DNA): TGTGCCAGCAGCATATCCGCTCCCTACAATGAGCAGTTCTTC.

The chain couples TRBV7-6 to TRBJ2-1; 12 bases are shared with TRBD2. The CDR3 covers 15 residues. Germline V gene lookup returns CDR1 SGHVS and CDR2 FNYEAQ. V lost 4 bases to trimming and J lost 8 bases; unmatched junction nucleotides: 6. The CDR3 loop is CASSSRTSGIYEQFF. The CDR3 bases are TGTGCCAGCAGCTCAAGGACTAGCGGGATCTATGAGCAGTTCTTC.

There are a few counts of this clonotype. The chain combines TRBV7-2 with TRBJ2-2, with D possibly called TRBD1 or TRBD2 (5 bases each). This CDR3 contains 15 residues. V shed 5 bases and J shed 7 bases, with 17 bases lying between them. Germline V lookup: CDR1 SGHTA, CDR2 FQGNSA. CDR3 loop: CASSLHVGENGELFF. As DNA, the CDR3 is TGTGCCAGCAGCCTCCACGTGGGGGAGAACGGGGAGCTGTTTTTT.

The chain links TRBV6-4 to TRBJ1-1; D is unresolved. Trimming removed 0 bases at V and 4 bases at J, with 9 bases between. Germline-derived CDR1 and CDR2 are MRHNA and SNTAGT. The CDR3 loop spans 14 amino acids. CDR3 nucleotides: TGTGCCAGCAGTGACTCGAGTGAGGGCACTGAAGCTTTCTTT. Translation: CASSDSSEGTEAFF.

The rearrangement links TRBV29-1 to TRBJ1-2, with no clear D. CDR3 size: 12 residues. CDR1 and CDR2 (germline): SQVTM, ANQGSEA. Trimming cost V 7 bases and J 5 bases, with 14 bases left between them. This chain's CDR3 is CSGRHLLYGYTF. The CDR3 DNA sequence: TGCAGCGGTCGGCATTTATTGTATGGCTACACCTTC.

Turning to this clonotype: A much larger clone is a single base away; this may be a read error. This chain uses TRBV24-1 with TRBJ2-3; D not certain. The CDR3 spans 11 residues. Trimming stripped 6 bases from V and 7 bases from J, with 7 bases between. Germline CDR1 and CDR2: KGHDR and SFDVKD. The CDR3 is CATSTANTQYF. As DNA, the CDR3 is TGTGCCACCAGTACCGCTAATACGCAGTATTTT.

Many counts were recorded for this clonotype. J is TRBJ2-7 and V is TRBV12-3 or TRBV12-4, with D perhaps matching TRBD1 or TRBD2 (5 bases each). The CDR3 consists of 14 residues. The V end lost 6 bases, the J end lost 3 bases, and 15 bases lay between the germline ends. The CDR3 region has the DNA TGTGCCAGCAGCCCACCCAGGGACCTCTACGAGCAGTACTTC. This codes for CASSPPRDLYEQYF.

The chain is built from TRBV28 and TRBJ1-6; D not resolved. There are 14 residues in the CDR3. Per the germline V gene, CDR1 is MDHEN and CDR2 is SYDVKM. With 5 bases removed from V and 8 bases from J, the gap between germline ends came to 13 bases. CDR3 sequence reads: CASSLGVLDSPLHF. CDR3 bases: TGTGCCAGCAGTCTCGGCGTTCTGGATTCACCCCTCCACTTT. Complete variable domain (other parts from reference TRBV28 and TRBJ1-6): DVKVTQSSRYLVKRTGEKVFLECVQDMDHENMFWYRQDPGLGLRLIYFSYDVKMKEKGDIPEGYSVSREKKERFSLILESASTNQTSMYLCASSLGVLDSPLHFGNGTRLTVT.

V is TRBV27 and J is TRBJ1-4; a weak D match, TRBD1 (5 bases). With 2 bases removed from V and 8 bases from J, the gap between germline ends came to 12 bases. Germline CDR1 is MNHEY and CDR2 is SMNVEV (reference sequence). The CDR3 totals 14 residues. In DNA, the CDR3 is TGTGCCAGCAGTTTAAGTGGGGGTTGGGAAAAACTGTTTTTT. Translating it yields CASSLSGGWEKLFF.

This clonotype was recorded at least ten times. The rearrangement joins TRBV6-5 to TRBJ2-7; unclear D gene. The V end was cut by 5 bases, the J end by 1 base, with 9 bases between. The CDR3 consists of 13 residues. Germline-derived CDR1 and CDR2 are MNHEY and SVGAGI. In nucleotides, the CDR3 is TGTGCCAGCAGTACCCGGGCTTCCTACGAGCAGTACTTC. Protein sequence: CASSTRASYEQYF.

The CDR3 bases are TGCGCCAGCAGCCGGGCAGGGGGCACTGGAAACACCATATATTTT. This translates into CASSRAGGTGNTIYF. The genes are TRBV4-3 and TRBJ1-3, with 8 bases that match TRBD1. This CDR3 spans 15 amino acids. V lost 4 bases and J lost 2; bases outside the gene matches: 4. CDR1 is LGHNA and CDR2 is YSLEER in the germline V gene.

This clonotype was detected a few times. The chain links TRBV5-1 to TRBJ2-3; tentatively, D is TRBD2 (5 bases). CDR3 length: 14 amino acids. Trimming stripped 9 bases from V and 0 bases from J, with 14 bases between. The germline gives CDR1 SGHRS, CDR2 YFSETQ. This CDR3 is CATRGQASTDTQYF. The CDR3 DNA reads TGCGCCACCCGAGGGCAGGCTAGCACAGATACGCAGTATTTT.

This clonotype was recorded many times. The chain recombines TRBV6-5 with TRBJ1-5; D unresolved. Trimming left V 6 bases short and J 2 bases short, with 20 bases between. The germline V gene has CDR1 MNHEY and CDR2 SVGAGI. The CDR3 totals 17 residues. DNA for the CDR3: TGTGCCAGCAGCCTACGGACCAACCCGGTGGGCAATCAGCCCCAGCATTTT. Translating it yields CASSLRTNPVGNQPQHF.

This clonotype has just a few counts. This chain links TRBV4-1 with TRBJ1-3, with D uncertain. This CDR3 is built from 15 residues. Per germline, CDR1 MGHRA and CDR2 YSYEKL. V dropped 8 bases and J dropped 0 bases, with 14 bases sitting between them. The CDR3 coding sequence is TGCGCCAGCGCTCCGGTGCCCAGCTCTGGAAACACCATATATTTT. This gives the protein CASAPVPSSGNTIYF.

The chain couples TRBV7-3 to TRBJ2-1; D may be TRBD1 or TRBD2 (5 bases each). V gave up 1 base and J gave up 12 bases, with 16 bases separating them. CDR1 and CDR2 from the germline V gene are SGHTA and FQGTGA. The CDR3 is 14 residues long. Here the CDR3 reads CASSLRGSGGGQFF. The CDR3 DNA sequence: TGTGCCAGCAGCTTAAGGGGGTCAGGAGGTGGGCAGTTCTTC.

The chain combines TRBV5-1 with TRBJ2-3, with 14 positions matching TRBD2. The CDR3 is 20 amino acids. J gave up 2 bases and V 0 bases, and 11 bases lay outside the gene matches. Germline CDR1 SGHRS, CDR2 YFSETQ. CDR3 loop: CASSLARTSGGPRDTDTQYF. For the CDR3, the DNA is TGCGCCAGCAGCTTGGCCCGGACTAGCGGGGGGCCTCGCGACACAGATACGCAGTATTTT. Full variable domain (outside the CDR3, taken from reference TRBV5-1 and TRBJ2-3): KAGVTQTPRYLIKTRGQQVTLSCSPISGHRSVSWYQQTPGQGLQFLFEYFSETQRNKGNFPGRFSGRQFSNSRSEMNVSTLELGDSALYLCASSLARTSGGPRDTDTQYFGPGTRLTVL.

The V gene is TRBV7-8, the J gene TRBJ1-3; 8 bases are a match to TRBD1. The junction had 7 bases not matched to a gene; V was cut back by 4 bases and J by 2 bases. CDR1 SGHVS and CDR2 FQNEAQ come from the germline V gene. CDR3 length: 16 residues. In DNA form, the CDR3 reads TGTGCCAGCAGCTCACCGAGGACAGGGACTGGAAACACCATATATTTT. Protein: CASSSPRTGTGNTIYF.

This clonotype was seen only a few times. The chain couples TRBV20-1 to TRBJ1-5, with a weak D call TRBD1 (5 bases). The CDR3 runs to 16 residues. V was cut by 1 base and J by 0 bases, with 13 bases left in between. Germline lookup yields CDR1 DFQATT and CDR2 SNEGSKA (reference sequence). The CDR3 DNA reads as TGCAGTGCTAGAGTGACAGCGATATCTAGCAATCAGCCCCAGCATTTT. Its translation is CSARVTAISSNQPQHF.

The rearrangement joins TRBV10-3 to TRBJ2-3, with D unclear. Trimming removed 3 bases from V and 0 bases from J, with 7 bases in between. The V gene's germline CDR1 is ENHRY and CDR2 SYGVKD. The CDR3 runs to 14 residues. CDR3 sequence (DNA): TGTGCCATCAGTGATGGGCGTAGCACAGATACGCAGTATTTT. It encodes CAISDGRSTDTQYF.

The chain is built from TRBV12-3 or TRBV12-4 and TRBJ1-5; D is unclear. The CDR3 consists of 12 residues. V was shortened by 3 bases and J by 9 bases, with 9 bases between the two germline ends. The CDR3 region has the DNA TGTGCCAGCAGTTTTTCCCGGGGGCCCCAGCATTTT. It yields the protein CASSFSRGPQHF.

The V call is TRBV7-2, the J call TRBJ2-1; 12 positions match TRBD2. The CDR3 is 15 amino acids. V lost 1 base to trimming and J lost 7 bases; unmatched junction nucleotides: 2. Germline V gives CDR1 SGHTA, CDR2 FQGNSA. The CDR3 region is CASSLGLAGGNEQFF. The CDR3, as DNA: TGTGCCAGCAGCTTAGGGCTAGCGGGAGGGAATGAGCAGTTCTTC. The full variable domain, rest sourced from reference TRBV7-2 and TRBJ2-1, is GAGVSQSPSNKVTEKGKDVELRCDPISGHTALYWYRQSLGQGLEFLIYFQGNSAPDKSGLPSDRFSAERTGGSVSTLTIQRTQQEDSAVYLCASSLGLAGGNEQFFGPGTRLTVL.

This clonotype was recorded only once. This likely comes from a read error, as the CDR3 has no conserved phenylalanine or tryptophan at its end. V gene TRBV14 combines with J gene TRBJ1-1, with D unclear. V was clipped by 4 bases and J by 8 bases, with 17 bases between them. This CDR3 comprises 14 residues. Germline values: CDR1 SGHDN, CDR2 FVKESK. CDR3 residues: CASSLQRASNEAFY. The CDR3 coding sequence is TGTGCCAGCAGCCTCCAGCGGGCCTCCAACGAAGCTTTCTAT.

This clonotype was counted a few times. This chain uses TRBV12-2 with TRBJ1-2; TRBD1 is the table's D call, not checked against the DNA. TRBV12-2 constitutes a pseudogene. The length of the CDR3 is 18 residues. CDR3 DNA sequence: TGTGCAAGTCGCTTATCCCGGACAGGGGCCCGATATAACTATGGCTACACCTTC. Translation gives CASRLSRTGARYNYGYTF.

This clonotype was observed a few times. The V call is TRBV2, the J call TRBJ1-4; D is unclear. Germline loops: CDR1 SNHLY, CDR2 FYNNEI. Trimming removed 6 bases from V and 7 bases from J, with 15 bases in between. CDR3 length: 14 residues. CDR3 sequence (DNA): TGTGCCAGCAGCCACCCAGCGGCAGGTGAAAAACTGTTTTTT. Amino acid sequence: CASSHPAAGEKLFF.